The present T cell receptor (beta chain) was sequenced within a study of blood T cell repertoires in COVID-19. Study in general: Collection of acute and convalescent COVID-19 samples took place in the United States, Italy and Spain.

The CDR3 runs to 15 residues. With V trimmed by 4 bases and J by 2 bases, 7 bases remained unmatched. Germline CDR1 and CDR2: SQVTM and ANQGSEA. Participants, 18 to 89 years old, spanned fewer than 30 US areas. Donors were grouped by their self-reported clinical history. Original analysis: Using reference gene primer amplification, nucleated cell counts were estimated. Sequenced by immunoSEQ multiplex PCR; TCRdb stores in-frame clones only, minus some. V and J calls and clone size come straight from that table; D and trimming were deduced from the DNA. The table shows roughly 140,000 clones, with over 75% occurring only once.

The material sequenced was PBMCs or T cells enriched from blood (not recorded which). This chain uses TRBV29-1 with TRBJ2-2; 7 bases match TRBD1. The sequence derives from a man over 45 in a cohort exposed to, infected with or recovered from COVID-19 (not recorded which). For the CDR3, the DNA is TGCAGCGTTGTTTTTGGGACAGCAAACACCGGGGAGCTGTTTTTT. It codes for CSVVFGTANTGELFF.